This is a list of T cell receptor beta chains from one sample in a study of T-cell memory formation after mild COVID-19. TCRdb processed the 5' RACE reads anew with MiXCR; each CDR3 protein has one entry. Here the sample spans about half a million distinct CDR3 sequences, roughly 20% being singletons. The source material was PBMCs or a T cell subset sorted from them (not recorded which). These receptors were taken from an adult woman who had mild COVID-19 (a few samples of this study predate the infection). Cell type and time point are not known. CDR3s include the opening cysteine and the closing phenylalanine or tryptophan. The D gene is left open where the match is weak. Size is omitted from some rows. Given values are once, few, many or a class for expanded clones.

.	TRBJ2-3	14	TRBV4-2	.	TGTGCCAGCAGCCCAAAACAGGGCACAGATACGCAGTATTTT	CASSPKQGTDTQYF
TRBD1	TRBJ1-2	14	TRBV20-1	.	TGCAGTGCTAGTGCCTCGGCAGGGGGCCATGGCTACACCTTC	CSASASAGGHGYTF
TRBD2	TRBJ2-7	13	TRBV14	.	TGTGCCAGCAGCCAGGGAGGGCCTCGGGAGCAGTACTTC	CASSQGGPREQYF
.	TRBJ1-1	16	TRBV5-6	.	TGTGCCAGCAGCGGCGGGTCCTCCCCCGGGGACACTGAAGCTTTCTTT	CASSGGSSPGDTEAFF
TRBD2	TRBJ2-1	14	TRBV7-2	few	TGTGCCAGCAGCCCACGGACTAGCTGGAATGAGCAGTTCTTC	CASSPRTSWNEQFF
TRBD1	TRBJ1-2	14	TRBV7-6	.	TGTGCCAGCAGCCCGGGACAGGCTAACTATGGCTACACCTTC	CASSPGQANYGYTF
TRBD2	TRBJ2-1	16	TRBV7-2	.	TGTGCCAGCAGCCCAAAGGGCGGGAGGGCCACGAATGAGCAGTTCTTC	CASSPKGGRATNEQFF
.	TRBJ2-3	12	TRBV5-1	many	TGCGCCAGCAGCTTGTCCGCAGATACGCAGTATTTT	CASSLSADTQYF
TRBD2	TRBJ2-5	16	TRBV7-8	.	TGTGCCAGCAGCTTTGGGCTAGCGGGGGGCCAAGAGACCCAGTACTTC	CASSFGLAGGQETQYF
.	TRBJ2-7	16	TRBV11-2	few	TGTGCCAGCAGCTCCCAAGACAGGTTCCCATCCTACGAGCAGTACTTC	CASSSQDRFPSYEQYF
TRBD2	TRBJ2-1	13	TRBV12-3/TRBV12-4	.	TGTGCCCAGGGACTAGCGGGAGTCAATGAGCAGTTCTTC	CAQGLAGVNEQFF
.	TRBJ2-1	10	TRBV7-9	many	TGTGCCAGCAGTTTCAATGAGCAGTTCTTC	CASSFNEQFF
.	TRBJ2-6	11	TRBV19	few	TGTGCCGGCGGGACATTTGACGTCCTGACTTTC	CAGGTFDVLTF
TRBD2	TRBJ2-1	16	TRBV24-1	few	TGTGCCACCAGTGACCCGGGGGGGCCCCTCTACAATGAGCAGTTCTTC	CATSDPGGPLYNEQFF
TRBD2	TRBJ2-1	15	TRBV2	many	TGTGCCACCTTATGGGCGGGAGGCGGCTACAATGAGCAGTTCTTC	CATLWAGGGYNEQFF
.	TRBJ2-1	18	TRBV24-1	few	TGTGCCACCAGTGATTCCCCTCAGGCGCGGAGCTCCTACAATGAGCAGTTCTTC	CATSDSPQARSSYNEQFF
TRBD1	TRBJ1-2	15	TRBV4-2	.	TGTGCCAGCAGCTACTCCCGACAGGGCGGATATGGCTACACCTTC	CASSYSRQGGYGYTF
TRBD1	TRBJ1-6	14	TRBV12-3/TRBV12-4	few	TGTGCCAGCAGTCCTCGGCAGGGGGGCTCACCCCTCCACTTT	CASSPRQGGSPLHF
.	TRBJ1-2	17	TRBV7-2	few	TGTGCCAGCAGCTTAGTGGGTAGGGGAGAACTTAACTATGGCTACACCTTC	CASSLVGRGELNYGYTF
TRBD2	TRBJ2-1	15	TRBV7-6	many	TGTGCCAGCAGCTTAGACGCGGGAGTGGGTTATGAGCAGTTCTTC	CASSLDAGVGYEQFF
TRBD2	TRBJ2-5	15	TRBV5-1	.	TGCGCCAGCAGCTTGCTAGCGGGAGACCGGGAGACCCAGTACTTC	CASSLLAGDRETQYF
.	TRBJ2-7	14	TRBV9	few	TGTGCCAGCAGCGGGGGGCTGGATTCCTACGAGCAGTACTTC	CASSGGLDSYEQYF
TRBD1	TRBJ1-4	15	TRBV15	.	TGTGCCACCAGCAGAGGGGCAGGGGGCAATGAAAAACTGTTTTTT	CATSRGAGGNEKLFF
TRBD1	TRBJ2-3	16	TRBV7-6	.	TGTGCCAGCAGCACCGGACAGGCCCTATACACAGATACGCAGTATTTT	CASSTGQALYTDTQYF
.	TRBJ1-2	13	TRBV5-1	few	TGCGCCAGCAGCTCCGGGGGTGACTATGGCTACACCTTC	CASSSGGDYGYTF
.	TRBJ1-6	13	TRBV27	.	TGTGCCAGCCGTGCCCAGGGGAATTCACCCCTCCACTTT	CASRAQGNSPLHF
.	TRBJ2-5	14	TRBV7-9	.	TGTGCCGCCTCACTGGGGGGAGTCGAGGAGACCCAGTACTTC	CAASLGGVEETQYF
.	TRBJ2-5	12	TRBV7-9	.	TGTGCCAGCAGCTTAGCCCTTCAGACCCAGTACTTC	CASSLALQTQYF